This is a list of T cell receptor beta chains from one sample in a study of blood T cell repertoires in COVID-19. Data came from immunoSEQ multiplex PCR; TCRdb stores just in-frame clones and leaves some out. The table lists 250,000 to 350,000 clones, approximately 85% of them singletons. The source material was PBMCs or T cells enriched from blood (not recorded which). The receptors were gathered from a woman in her thirties who had recovered from COVID-19. Each CDR3 is given without its conserved first and last residue. The D gene is left open where the match is weak.

V gene: TRBV11-2; D gene: NA; CDR3 length: 15; J gene: TRBJ2-4; CDR3 protein: ASSLHSGEHGKNIQY
V gene: TRBV23-1; D gene: TRBD2; CDR3 length: 14; J gene: TRBJ2-1; CDR3 protein: ASSLSGTHPYNEQF
V gene: TRBV28; D gene: TRBD1; CDR3 length: 14; J gene: TRBJ2-5; CDR3 protein: ASMTRWGQTRWTQY
V gene: TRBV7-9; D gene: TRBD1; CDR3 length: 12; J gene: TRBJ1-2; CDR3 protein: ASSSTGTGSGYT
V gene: TRBV14; D gene: NA; CDR3 length: 16; J gene: TRBJ1-4; CDR3 protein: ASSQGAGALTSNEKLF
V gene: TRBV7-9; D gene: TRBD1; CDR3 length: 12; J gene: TRBJ2-7; CDR3 protein: ASSQGQKNYEQY
V gene: TRBV7-8; D gene: TRBD1; CDR3 length: 16; J gene: TRBJ1-6; CDR3 protein: ASSAVQGPKNYNSPLH
V gene: TRBV5-6; D gene: TRBD1; CDR3 length: 12; J gene: TRBJ1-1; CDR3 protein: ASSFNRGYTEAF
V gene: TRBV28; D gene: NA; CDR3 length: 16; J gene: TRBJ1-5; CDR3 protein: ASSQLTLGQKGNQPQH
V gene: TRBV6-4; D gene: NA; CDR3 length: 11; J gene: TRBJ1-1; CDR3 protein: ASSPGVNTEAF
V gene: TRBV18; D gene: TRBD2; CDR3 length: 14; J gene: TRBJ2-5; CDR3 protein: ASSPAGRAVRETQY
V gene: TRBV5-1; D gene: TRBD1; CDR3 length: 11; J gene: TRBJ2-1; CDR3 protein: ASKGQSYNEQF
V gene: TRBV6-5; D gene: NA; CDR3 length: 13; J gene: TRBJ2-7; CDR3 protein: ASTQRLDLAYEQY
V gene: TRBV7-3; D gene: NA; CDR3 length: 13; J gene: TRBJ2-6; CDR3 protein: ASSSSLSGANVLT
V gene: TRBV28; D gene: TRBD1; CDR3 length: 13; J gene: TRBJ2-7; CDR3 protein: ASSERGTGLIEQY
V gene: TRBV29-1; D gene: NA; CDR3 length: 11; J gene: TRBJ1-2; CDR3 protein: SVTPGTNYGYT
V gene: TRBV29-1; D gene: TRBD1; CDR3 length: 13; J gene: TRBJ1-2; CDR3 protein: SVESRDRGREGYT
V gene: TRBV27; D gene: NA; CDR3 length: 13; J gene: TRBJ2-7; CDR3 protein: ASSLYPSGGNEQY
V gene: TRBV18; D gene: TRBD1; CDR3 length: 12; J gene: TRBJ1-3; CDR3 protein: ASSPTGTGNTIY
V gene: TRBV18; D gene: NA; CDR3 length: 11; J gene: TRBJ1-5; CDR3 protein: ASSQGGNQPQH
V gene: TRBV18; D gene: NA; CDR3 length: 13; J gene: TRBJ2-7; CDR3 protein: ASSPSQAGVDEQY
V gene: TRBV28; D gene: NA; CDR3 length: 14; J gene: TRBJ1-5; CDR3 protein: ASTPGGGHSNQPQH
V gene: TRBV29-1; D gene: NA; CDR3 length: 11; J gene: TRBJ1-1; CDR3 protein: SVRRSGNTEAF
V gene: TRBV20-1; D gene: TRBD2; CDR3 length: 13; J gene: TRBJ2-5; CDR3 protein: SASPLAGGGETQY
V gene: TRBV7-2; D gene: TRBD2; CDR3 length: 14; J gene: TRBJ2-1; CDR3 protein: ASSLVSASGNNEQF
V gene: TRBV5-1; D gene: TRBD1; CDR3 length: 13; J gene: TRBJ2-2; CDR3 protein: ASSPGTGGSGELF
V gene: TRBV7-9; D gene: NA; CDR3 length: 14; J gene: TRBJ1-2; CDR3 protein: ASSPRGTDLVYGYT
V gene: TRBV28; D gene: TRBD1; CDR3 length: 11; J gene: TRBJ1-1; CDR3 protein: ASSHWTGGVAF
V gene: TRBV28; D gene: TRBD1; CDR3 length: 15; J gene: TRBJ1-1; CDR3 protein: ASSIAGTGRMNTEAF
V gene: TRBV19; D gene: NA; CDR3 length: 11; J gene: TRBJ1-1; CDR3 protein: ASTPPGLTEAF
V gene: TRBV6-2/TRBV6-3; D gene: NA; CDR3 length: 13; J gene: TRBJ2-4; CDR3 protein: ASSYSGVAKNIQY
V gene: TRBV9; D gene: NA; CDR3 length: 15; J gene: TRBJ1-2; CDR3 protein: ASSVDRHLGLNYGYT
V gene: TRBV12-3/TRBV12-4; D gene: NA; CDR3 length: 10; J gene: TRBJ1-1; CDR3 protein: ASSKTLTEAF
V gene: TRBV7-9; D gene: NA; CDR3 length: 14; J gene: TRBJ1-1; CDR3 protein: ASSLRWGAQDTEAF
V gene: TRBV12-5; D gene: NA; CDR3 length: 11; J gene: TRBJ1-6; CDR3 protein: ASALGGNSPLH
V gene: TRBV10-2; D gene: TRBD1; CDR3 length: 13; J gene: TRBJ1-1; CDR3 protein: ASSDPTGVYTEAF
V gene: TRBV2; D gene: TRBD2; CDR3 length: 13; J gene: TRBJ2-3; CDR3 protein: ASSPGTSSTDTQY
V gene: TRBV28; D gene: TRBD1; CDR3 length: 13; J gene: TRBJ1-5; CDR3 protein: AGKDRDRANQPQH
V gene: TRBV28; D gene: TRBD1; CDR3 length: 13; J gene: TRBJ1-6; CDR3 protein: ASSPQDRLNSPLH
V gene: TRBV2; D gene: NA; CDR3 length: 13; J gene: TRBJ1-5; CDR3 protein: ASSESRWSNQPQH
V gene: TRBV7-8; D gene: TRBD1; CDR3 length: 15; J gene: TRBJ1-4; CDR3 protein: ASSLKRRGQVNEKLF
V gene: TRBV29-1; D gene: NA; CDR3 length: 11; J gene: TRBJ1-5; CDR3 protein: SFSTGSRQPQH
V gene: TRBV29-1; D gene: NA; CDR3 length: 14; J gene: TRBJ1-2; CDR3 protein: SVEDLFLTSGYGYT